This T cell receptor (beta chain) was retrieved from a study of CD8+ T cells in alopecia areata. Broader study findings: Researchers report lesional scalp, most notably alopecia totalis/universalis, outstripped normal scalp in clonality.

This clone was seen a few times. The target antigen is unknown. Peripheral blood and lesional scalp punch biopsies were taken from alopecia areata patients. Sorted out of PBMCs were CD4+ T cells and CD8+ T cells. RNA extraction was followed by reverse transcription into cDNA, which acted as the sequencing template. Libraries were prepared by immunoSEQ multiplex PCR; TCRdb keeps only in-frame clonotypes and omits some of them. The table records 130,000 or so clones, about 46% of them present only once. The CDR3 is 13 residues long. Germline V gene lookup returns CDR1 SEHNR and CDR2 FQNEAQ (reference sequence). V was trimmed by 2 bases and J by 7 bases, leaving 9 bases between them.

Sequenced input: NKG2D-low CD8+ T cells sorted from blood. This rearrangement joins TRBV7-9 to TRBJ2-1; D perhaps matches TRBD2 (5 bases). This TCR was sampled from a human donor with alopecia areata. DNA for the CDR3: TGTGCCAGCAGCTTAACCACTAGGAATGAGCAGTTCTTC. Residues: CASSLTTRNEQFF.